This T cell receptor beta chain came from a study of control samples from healthy donors and cancer patients (dated by TCRdb to 2019 to 2021). Measured from the cysteine to the phenylalanine, the CDR3 is 15 residues long. Only the CDR3 DNA stays, 45 bases, in frame from base 1. A distance of 9 bases separates the germline ends of V and J, which lose 0 bases and 2 bases respectively. CDR1 SGHVS and CDR2 FNYEAQ were looked up in the germline V gene. Regarding this clone: Its antigen target is currently unknown. The record has no base qualities; no much larger clone is one base away.

Library method: the immunoSEQ multiplex PCR assay. This is the immuneACCESS table as TCRdb keeps it, with only in-frame sequences that have V and J called. A part of the clones is gone; compared with another copy, unresolved V genes explain less than half, and the rest is unexplained. This sample holds about 170,000 clones; around 90% were observed only once. The ten top clones hold about 5.3% of the sample. The sequence is built from TRBV7-6 and TRBJ2-3; the D gene is possibly TRBD1 or TRBD2, each agreeing over 6 bases. This receptor was identified in a woman in her 30s in good health. Sequencing was done on a sample of blood. In nucleotides, the sequence is TGTGCCAGCAGCTTAGCCGGGGGCCCCACAGATACGCAGTATTTT. Translated, this is CASSLAGGPTDTQYF. The CDR3 plus the reference TRBV7-6 and TRBJ2-3 genes for the other parts give the full variable domain: GAGVSQSPRYKVTKRGQDVALRCDPISGHVSLYWYRQALGQGPEFLTYFNYEAQQDKSGLPNDRFSAERPEGSISTLTIQRTEQRDSAMYRCASSLAGGPTDTQYFGPGTRLTVL.